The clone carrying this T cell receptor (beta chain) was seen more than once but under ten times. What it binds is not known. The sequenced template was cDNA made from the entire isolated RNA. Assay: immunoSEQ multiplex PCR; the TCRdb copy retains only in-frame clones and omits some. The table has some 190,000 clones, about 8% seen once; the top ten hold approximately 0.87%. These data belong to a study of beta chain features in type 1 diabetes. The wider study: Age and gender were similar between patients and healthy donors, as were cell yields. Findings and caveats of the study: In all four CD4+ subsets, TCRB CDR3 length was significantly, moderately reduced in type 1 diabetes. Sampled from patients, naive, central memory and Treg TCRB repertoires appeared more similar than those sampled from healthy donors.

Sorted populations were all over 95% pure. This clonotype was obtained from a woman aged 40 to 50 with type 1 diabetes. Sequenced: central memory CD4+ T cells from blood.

CDR3 sequence reads: CAIRGQGGTQGNGYTF. The CDR3 DNA sequence: TGTGCCATCAGAGGACAGGGGGGAACTCAGGGGAATGGCTACACCTTC. This chain links TRBV10-3 with TRBJ1-2; 10 bases map to TRBD1. Trimming removed 6 bases from V and 6 bases from J; junction bases left unmatched: 13. This CDR3 is 16 amino acids long. Germline CDR1 is ENHRY and CDR2 is SYGVKD.